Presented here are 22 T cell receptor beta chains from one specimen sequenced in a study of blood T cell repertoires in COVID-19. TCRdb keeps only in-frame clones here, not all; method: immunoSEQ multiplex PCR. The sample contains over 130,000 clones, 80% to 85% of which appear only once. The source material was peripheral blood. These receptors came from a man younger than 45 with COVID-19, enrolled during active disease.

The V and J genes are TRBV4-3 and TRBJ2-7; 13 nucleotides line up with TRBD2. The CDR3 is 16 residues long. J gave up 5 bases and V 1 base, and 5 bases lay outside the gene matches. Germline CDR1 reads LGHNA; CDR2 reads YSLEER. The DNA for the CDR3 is TGCGCCAGCAGCCAAGCCGGACTAGCGGGAGTTAACGAGCAGTACTTC. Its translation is CASSQAGLAGVNEQYF.

The CDR3 loop reads CASSPGLSRYNEQFF. The CDR3 coding sequence is TGTGCCAGCAGCCCCGGACTGAGCCGGTACAATGAGCAGTTCTTC. The chain links TRBV7-9 to TRBJ2-1, with D perhaps matching TRBD2 (5 bases). Germline CDR1 and CDR2: SEHNR and FQNEAQ (reference sequence). The length of the CDR3 is 15 residues. Trimming shortened V by 5 bases and J by 4 bases, and 15 bases separated the two germline ends.

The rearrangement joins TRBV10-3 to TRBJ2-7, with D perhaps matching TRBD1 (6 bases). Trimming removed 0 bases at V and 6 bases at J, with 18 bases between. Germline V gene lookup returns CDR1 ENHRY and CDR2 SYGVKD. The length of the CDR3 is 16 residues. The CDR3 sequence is CAISESRGRGVGEQYF. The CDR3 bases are TGTGCCATCAGTGAGTCGAGGGGCAGGGGTGTGGGCGAGCAGTACTTC.

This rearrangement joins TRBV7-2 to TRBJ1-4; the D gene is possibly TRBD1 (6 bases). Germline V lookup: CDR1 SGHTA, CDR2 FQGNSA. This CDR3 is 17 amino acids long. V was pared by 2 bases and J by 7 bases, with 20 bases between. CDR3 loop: CASSLSGRGAGGEKLFF. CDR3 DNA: TGTGCCAGCAGCTTAAGTGGCAGGGGCGCGGGGGGTGAAAAACTGTTTTTT.

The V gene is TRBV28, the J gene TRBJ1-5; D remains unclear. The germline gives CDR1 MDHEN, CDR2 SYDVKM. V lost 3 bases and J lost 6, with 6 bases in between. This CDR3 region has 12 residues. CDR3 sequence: CASSLLGQPQHF. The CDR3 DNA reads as TGTGCCAGCAGTTTGCTAGGTCAGCCCCAGCATTTT.

The CDR3 region is CASSSGTRKAFF. DNA of the CDR3: TGTGCCAGCAGCTCCGGGACAAGAAAAGCTTTCTTT. V is TRBV27 and J is TRBJ1-1, with D possibly matching TRBD1 (6 bases). Germline V gene data show CDR1 as MNHEY and CDR2 as SMNVEV (reference sequence). The CDR3 loop spans 12 amino acids. V gave up 6 bases and J gave up 9 bases, with 14 bases separating them.

The CDR3 loop reads CASSPNILATDTQYF. The DNA of the CDR3 is TGTGCCAGCAGCCCCAATATCCTAGCTACAGATACGCAGTATTTT. The genes are TRBV5-4 and TRBJ2-3, with D perhaps TRBD2 (5 bases). This CDR3 has 15 residues. The V end was cut by 4 bases, the J end by 3 bases, with 15 bases between. The germline V gene encodes CDR1 SGHNT and CDR2 YYREEE (reference sequence).

CDR3 nucleotide sequence: TGCAGCGTTGAAGATACTGGGGGAGGGCCCCCCGAGCAGTACTTC. Protein product: CSVEDTGGGPPEQYF. The chain recombines TRBV29-1 with TRBJ2-7, with 7 bases that match TRBD2. Germline V CDR1 and CDR2: SQVTM, ANQGSEA. CDR3 length equals 15 residues. V gave up 0 bases and J gave up 6 bases; unmatched junction bases: 11.

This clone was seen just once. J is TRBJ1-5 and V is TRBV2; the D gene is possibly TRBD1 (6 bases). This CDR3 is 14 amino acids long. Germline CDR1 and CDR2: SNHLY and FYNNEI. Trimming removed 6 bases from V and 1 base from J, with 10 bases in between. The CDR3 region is CASRGGGSNQPQHF. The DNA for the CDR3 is TGTGCCAGCAGAGGGGGGGGCAGCAATCAGCCCCAGCATTTT.

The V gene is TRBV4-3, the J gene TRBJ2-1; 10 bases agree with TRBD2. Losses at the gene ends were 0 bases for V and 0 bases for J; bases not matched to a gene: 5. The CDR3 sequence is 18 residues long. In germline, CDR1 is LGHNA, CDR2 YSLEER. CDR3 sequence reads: CASSQEITSGISYNEQFF. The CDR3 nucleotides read TGCGCCAGCAGCCAAGAAATAACTAGCGGGATCTCCTACAATGAGCAGTTCTTC.

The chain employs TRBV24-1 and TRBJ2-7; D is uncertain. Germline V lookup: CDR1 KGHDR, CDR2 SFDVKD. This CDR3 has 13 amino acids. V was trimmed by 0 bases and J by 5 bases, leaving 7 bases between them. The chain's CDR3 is CATSDLRSDEQYF. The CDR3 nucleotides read TGTGCCACCAGTGATTTGCGGTCCGACGAGCAGTACTTC.

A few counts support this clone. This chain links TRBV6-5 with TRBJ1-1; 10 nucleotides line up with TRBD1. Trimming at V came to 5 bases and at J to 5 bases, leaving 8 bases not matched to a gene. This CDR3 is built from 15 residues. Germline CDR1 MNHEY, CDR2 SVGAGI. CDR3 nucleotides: TGTGCCAGCAGTACCTGGGACAGGGGAGGAACTGAAGCTTTCTTT. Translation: CASSTWDRGGTEAFF.

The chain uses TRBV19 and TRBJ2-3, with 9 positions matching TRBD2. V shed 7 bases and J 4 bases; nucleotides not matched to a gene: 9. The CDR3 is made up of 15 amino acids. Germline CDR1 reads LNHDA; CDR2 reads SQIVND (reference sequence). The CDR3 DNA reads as TGTGCCAGTACCCTCCGGGCGGGAGGGGCAGATACGCAGTATTTT. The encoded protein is CASTLRAGGADTQYF.

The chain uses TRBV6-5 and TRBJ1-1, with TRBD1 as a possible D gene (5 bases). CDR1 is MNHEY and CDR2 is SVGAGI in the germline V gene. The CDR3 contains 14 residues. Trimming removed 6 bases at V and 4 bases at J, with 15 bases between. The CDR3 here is CASSVGRGSTEAFF. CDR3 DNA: TGTGCCAGCAGCGTGGGGCGGGGGAGCACTGAAGCTTTCTTT.

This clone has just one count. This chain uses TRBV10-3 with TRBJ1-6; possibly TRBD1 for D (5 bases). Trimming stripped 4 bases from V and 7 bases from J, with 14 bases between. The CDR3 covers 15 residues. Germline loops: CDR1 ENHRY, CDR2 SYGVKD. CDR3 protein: CAISVRQGANSPLHF. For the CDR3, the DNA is TGTGCCATCAGTGTCAGGCAAGGGGCAAATTCACCCCTCCACTTT.

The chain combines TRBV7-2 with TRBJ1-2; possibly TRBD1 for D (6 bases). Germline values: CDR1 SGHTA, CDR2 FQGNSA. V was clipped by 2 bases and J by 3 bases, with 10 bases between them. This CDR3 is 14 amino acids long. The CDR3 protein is CASSLNRVDYGYTF. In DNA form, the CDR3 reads TGTGCCAGCAGCTTAAACAGGGTGGACTATGGCTACACCTTC.

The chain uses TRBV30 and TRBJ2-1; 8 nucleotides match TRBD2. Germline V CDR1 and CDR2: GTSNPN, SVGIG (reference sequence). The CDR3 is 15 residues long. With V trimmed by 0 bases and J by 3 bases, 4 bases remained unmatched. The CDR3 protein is CAWSVVSGIYNEQFF. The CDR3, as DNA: TGTGCCTGGAGTGTCGTTAGCGGGATCTACAATGAGCAGTTCTTC.

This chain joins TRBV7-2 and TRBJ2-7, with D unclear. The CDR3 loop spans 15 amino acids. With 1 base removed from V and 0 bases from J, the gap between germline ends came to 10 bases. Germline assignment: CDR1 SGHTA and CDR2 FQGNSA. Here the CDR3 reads CASSLGVGSSYEQYF. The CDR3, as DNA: TGTGCCAGCAGCTTAGGGGTCGGGTCCTCCTACGAGCAGTACTTC.

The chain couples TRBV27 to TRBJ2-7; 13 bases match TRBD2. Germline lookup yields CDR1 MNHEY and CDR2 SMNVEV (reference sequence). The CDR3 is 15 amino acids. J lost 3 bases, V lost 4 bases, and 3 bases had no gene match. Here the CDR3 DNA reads TGTGCCAGCAGTTCAAGGACTAGCGGGAGCTACGAGCAGTACTTC. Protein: CASSSRTSGSYEQYF.

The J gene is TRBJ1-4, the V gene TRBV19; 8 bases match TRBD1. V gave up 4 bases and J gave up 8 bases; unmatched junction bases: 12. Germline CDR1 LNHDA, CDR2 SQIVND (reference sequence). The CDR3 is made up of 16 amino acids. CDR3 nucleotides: TGTGCCAGTAGTACCGGTGGCGGCAGGGGGCAGGAAAAACTGTTTTTT. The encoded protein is CASSTGGGRGQEKLFF. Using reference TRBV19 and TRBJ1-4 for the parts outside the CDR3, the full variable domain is DGGITQSPKYLFRKEGQNVTLSCEQNLNHDAMYWYRQDPGQGLRLIYYSQIVNDFQKGDIAEGYSVSREKKESFPLTVTSAQKNPTAFYLCASSTGGGRGQEKLFFGSGTQLSVL.

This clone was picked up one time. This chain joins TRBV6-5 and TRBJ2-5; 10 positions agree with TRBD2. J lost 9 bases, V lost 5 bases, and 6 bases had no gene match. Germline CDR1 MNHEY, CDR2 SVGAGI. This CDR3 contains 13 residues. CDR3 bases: TGTGCCAGCAGTAGCGGGAGGGCCTCGTCCCAGTACTTC. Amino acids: CASSSGRASSQYF.

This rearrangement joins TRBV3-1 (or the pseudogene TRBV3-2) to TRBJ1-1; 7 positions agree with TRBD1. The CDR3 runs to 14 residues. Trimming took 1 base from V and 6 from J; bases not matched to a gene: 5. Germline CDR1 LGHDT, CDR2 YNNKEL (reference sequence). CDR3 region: CASSQGDRDPEAFF. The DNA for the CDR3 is TGTGCCAGCAGCCAAGGTGACAGGGACCCTGAAGCTTTCTTT.